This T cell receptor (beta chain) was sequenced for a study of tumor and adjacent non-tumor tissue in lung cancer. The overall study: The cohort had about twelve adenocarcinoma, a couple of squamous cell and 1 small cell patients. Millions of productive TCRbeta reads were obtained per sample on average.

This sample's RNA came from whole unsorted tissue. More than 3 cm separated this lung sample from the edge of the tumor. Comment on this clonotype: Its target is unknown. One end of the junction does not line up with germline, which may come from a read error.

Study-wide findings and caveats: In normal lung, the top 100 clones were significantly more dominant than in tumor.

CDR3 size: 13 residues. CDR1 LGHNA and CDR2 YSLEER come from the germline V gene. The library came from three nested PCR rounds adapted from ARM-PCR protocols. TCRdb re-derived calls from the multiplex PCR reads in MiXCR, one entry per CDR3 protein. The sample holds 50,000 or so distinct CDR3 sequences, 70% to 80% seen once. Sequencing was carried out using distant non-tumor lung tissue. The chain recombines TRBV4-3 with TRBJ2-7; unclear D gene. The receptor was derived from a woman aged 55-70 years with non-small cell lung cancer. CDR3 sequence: CASNQDIGYEQYF. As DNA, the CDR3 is TGCGCCAGCAACCAAGATATAGGGTACGAGCAGTACTTC.